This T cell receptor beta chain derives from a study of T-cell reconstitution after alpha-beta-depleted transplantation in children. In this sample, this clonotype turned up a few times. As yet, its antigen is unknown. This sample's TCRbeta library carried unique molecular identifier barcodes. Via MiXCR, TCRdb re-called the PCR reads, giving one row per CDR3 protein. The repertoire includes approximately 650,000 distinct CDR3 sequences, around 13% of them detected once, and approximately 0.8% sits in the top ten. Study-wide findings and caveats: The study reportedly traced alpha-beta T cells about two months after transplant to several hundred expanded graft clones.

Germline values: CDR1 SEHNR, CDR2 FQNEAQ (reference sequence). V was cut by 3 bases and J by 1 base, with 17 bases left in between. CDR3 length: 17 residues. The chain carries TRBV7-9 and TRBJ2-3, with unresolved D. This specimen was PBMCs, taken before TCRalphabeta/CD19-depleted stem cell transplant. The sequence came from a girl aged 2 to 10 with congenital amegakaryocytic thrombocytopenia, due to receive a stem cell transplant. CDR3 in DNA: TGTGCCAGCAGCTTGGGCCTTCTGGGGTCACGCACAGATACGCAGTATTTT. Translating gives CASSLGLLGSRTDTQYF.